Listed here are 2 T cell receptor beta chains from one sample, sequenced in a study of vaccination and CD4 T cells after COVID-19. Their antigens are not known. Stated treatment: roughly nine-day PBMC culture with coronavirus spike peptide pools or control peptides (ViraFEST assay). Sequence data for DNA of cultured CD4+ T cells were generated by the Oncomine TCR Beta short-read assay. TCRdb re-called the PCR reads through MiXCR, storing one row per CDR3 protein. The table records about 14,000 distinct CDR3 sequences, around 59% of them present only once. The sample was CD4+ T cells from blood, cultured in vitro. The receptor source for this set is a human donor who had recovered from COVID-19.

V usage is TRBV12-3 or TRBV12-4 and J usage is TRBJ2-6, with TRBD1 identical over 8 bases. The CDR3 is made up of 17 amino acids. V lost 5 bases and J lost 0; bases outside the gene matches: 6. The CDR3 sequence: CASSLGQVHSGANVLTF. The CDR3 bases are TGTGCCAGCAGTCTGGGACAGGTTCACTCTGGGGCCAACGTCCTGACTTTC.

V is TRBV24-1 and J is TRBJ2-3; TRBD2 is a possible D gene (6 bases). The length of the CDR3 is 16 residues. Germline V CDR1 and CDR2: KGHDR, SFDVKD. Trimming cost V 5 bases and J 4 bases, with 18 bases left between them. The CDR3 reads CATSAPGLGPADTQYF. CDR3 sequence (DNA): TGTGCCACCAGTGCGCCGGGACTGGGTCCCGCAGATACGCAGTATTTT.